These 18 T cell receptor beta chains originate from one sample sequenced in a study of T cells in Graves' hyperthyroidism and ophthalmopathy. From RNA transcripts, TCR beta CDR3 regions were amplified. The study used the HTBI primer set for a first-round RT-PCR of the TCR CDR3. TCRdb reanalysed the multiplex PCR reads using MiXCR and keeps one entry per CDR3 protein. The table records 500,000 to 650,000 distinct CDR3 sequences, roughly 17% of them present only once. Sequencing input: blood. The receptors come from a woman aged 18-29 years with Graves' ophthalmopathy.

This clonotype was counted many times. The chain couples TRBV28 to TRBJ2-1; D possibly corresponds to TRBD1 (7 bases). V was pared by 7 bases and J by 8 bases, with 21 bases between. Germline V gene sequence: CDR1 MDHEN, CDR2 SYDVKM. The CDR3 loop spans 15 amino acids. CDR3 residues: CASTRGDSPYDEQFF. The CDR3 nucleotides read TGTGCCAGCACGCGCGGGGACAGCCCTTATGATGAGCAGTTCTTC.

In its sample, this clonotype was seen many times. This chain's CDR3 is CSARQAGLGNEQFF. The CDR3, as DNA: TGCAGTGCTCGGCAAGCGGGACTCGGGAATGAGCAGTTCTTC. This chain links TRBV20-1 with TRBJ2-1, with 7 bases fitting TRBD2. The CDR3 is 14 amino acids. After removal of 5 bases from V and 7 bases from J, the junction contained 11 bases not matched to a gene. Per germline, CDR1 DFQATT and CDR2 SNEGSKA (reference sequence).

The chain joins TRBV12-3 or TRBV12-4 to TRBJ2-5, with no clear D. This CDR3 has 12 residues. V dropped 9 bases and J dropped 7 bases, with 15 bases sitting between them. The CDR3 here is CARANRFGTQYF. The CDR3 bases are TGTGCCAGGGCCAACCGCTTTGGGACCCAGTACTTC.

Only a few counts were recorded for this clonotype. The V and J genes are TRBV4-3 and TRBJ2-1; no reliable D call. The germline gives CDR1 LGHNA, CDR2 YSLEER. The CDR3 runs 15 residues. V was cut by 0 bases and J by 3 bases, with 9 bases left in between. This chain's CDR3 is CASSQDRASYNEQFF. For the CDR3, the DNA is TGCGCCAGCAGCCAAGATAGGGCTAGCTACAATGAGCAGTTCTTC.

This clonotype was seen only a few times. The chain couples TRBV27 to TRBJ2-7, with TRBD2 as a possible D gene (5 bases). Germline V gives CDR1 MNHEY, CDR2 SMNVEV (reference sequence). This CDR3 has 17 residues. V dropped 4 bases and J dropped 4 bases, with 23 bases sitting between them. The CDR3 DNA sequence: TGTGCCAGCAGTTCCTACCCCCAACGGACTGGCCTTTACGAGCAGTACTTC. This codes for CASSSYPQRTGLYEQYF.

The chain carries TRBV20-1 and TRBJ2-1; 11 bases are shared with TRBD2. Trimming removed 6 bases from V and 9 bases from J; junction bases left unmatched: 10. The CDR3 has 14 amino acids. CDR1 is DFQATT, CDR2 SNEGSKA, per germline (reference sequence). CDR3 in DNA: TGCAGTGCGGATACTAGCGGGAGTATTAGTGAGCAGTTCTTC. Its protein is CSADTSGSISEQFF.

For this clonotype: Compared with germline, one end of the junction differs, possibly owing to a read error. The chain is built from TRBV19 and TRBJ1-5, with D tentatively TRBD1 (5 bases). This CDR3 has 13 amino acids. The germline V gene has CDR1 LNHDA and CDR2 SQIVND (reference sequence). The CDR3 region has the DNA TGTGCCAGTAGTACGGGGCTAGAGCAGCCCCGGCATTTT. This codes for CASSTGLEQPRHF.

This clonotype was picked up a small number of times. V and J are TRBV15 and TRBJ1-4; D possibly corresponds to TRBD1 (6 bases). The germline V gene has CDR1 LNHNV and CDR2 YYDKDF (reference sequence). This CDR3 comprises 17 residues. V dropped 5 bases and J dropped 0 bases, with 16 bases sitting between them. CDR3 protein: CATSGRQADATNEKLFF. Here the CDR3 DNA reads TGTGCCACCAGCGGCCGACAGGCAGATGCAACTAATGAAAAACTGTTTTTT.

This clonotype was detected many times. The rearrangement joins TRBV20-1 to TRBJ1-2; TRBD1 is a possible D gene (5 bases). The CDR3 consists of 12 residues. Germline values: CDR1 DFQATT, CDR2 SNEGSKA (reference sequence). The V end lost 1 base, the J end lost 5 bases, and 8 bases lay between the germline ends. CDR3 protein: CSARGDEYGYTF. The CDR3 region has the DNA TGCAGTGCTAGAGGGGACGAGTATGGCTACACCTTC.

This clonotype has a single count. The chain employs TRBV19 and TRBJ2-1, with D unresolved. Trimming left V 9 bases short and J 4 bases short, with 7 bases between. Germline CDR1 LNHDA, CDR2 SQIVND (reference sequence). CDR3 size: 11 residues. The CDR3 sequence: CASTDYNEQFF. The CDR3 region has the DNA TGTGCCAGCACGGATTACAATGAGCAGTTCTTC. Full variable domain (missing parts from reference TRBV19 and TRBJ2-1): DGGITQSPKYLFRKEGQNVTLSCEQNLNHDAMYWYRQDPGQGLRLIYYSQIVNDFQKGDIAEGYSVSREKKESFPLTVTSAQKNPTAFYLCASTDYNEQFFGPGTRLTVL.

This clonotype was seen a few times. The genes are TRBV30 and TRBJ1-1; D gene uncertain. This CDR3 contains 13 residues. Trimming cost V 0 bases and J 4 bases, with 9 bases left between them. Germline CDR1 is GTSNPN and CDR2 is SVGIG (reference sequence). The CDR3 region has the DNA TGTGCCTGGAGTGTTGACGTCGGCACTGAAGCTTTCTTT. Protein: CAWSVDVGTEAFF.

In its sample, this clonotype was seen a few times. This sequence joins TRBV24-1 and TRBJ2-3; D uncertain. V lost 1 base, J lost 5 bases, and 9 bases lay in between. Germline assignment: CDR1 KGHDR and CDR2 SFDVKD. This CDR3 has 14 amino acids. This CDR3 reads CATSDFRVGDTQYF. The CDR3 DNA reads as TGTGCCACCAGTGATTTTAGAGTGGGAGATACGCAGTATTTT.

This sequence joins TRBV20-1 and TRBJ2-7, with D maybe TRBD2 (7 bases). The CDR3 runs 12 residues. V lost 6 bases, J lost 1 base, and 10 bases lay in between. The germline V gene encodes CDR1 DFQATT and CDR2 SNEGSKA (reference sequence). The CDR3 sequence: CSAGGGSYEQYF. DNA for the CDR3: TGCAGTGCGGGAGGGGGATCCTACGAGCAGTACTTC.

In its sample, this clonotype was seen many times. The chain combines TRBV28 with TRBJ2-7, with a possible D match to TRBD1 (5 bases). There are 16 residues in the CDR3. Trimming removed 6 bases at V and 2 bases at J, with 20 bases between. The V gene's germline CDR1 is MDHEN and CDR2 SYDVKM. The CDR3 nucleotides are TGTGCCAGCAGCCCGCCACCTGGCAGGGTAACCTACGAGCAGTACTTC. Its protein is CASSPPPGRVTYEQYF.

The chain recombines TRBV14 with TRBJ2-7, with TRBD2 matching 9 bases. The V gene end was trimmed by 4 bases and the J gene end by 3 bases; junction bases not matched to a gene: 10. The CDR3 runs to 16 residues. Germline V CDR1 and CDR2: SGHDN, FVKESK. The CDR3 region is CASSPQGLAGLYEQYF. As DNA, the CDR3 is TGTGCCAGCAGCCCCCAAGGGCTAGCGGGACTCTACGAGCAGTACTTC. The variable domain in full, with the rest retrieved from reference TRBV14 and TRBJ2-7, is EAGVTQFPSHSVIEKGQTVTLRCDPISGHDNLYWYRRVMGKEIKFLLHFVKESKQDESGMPNNRFLAERTGGTYSTLKVQPAELEDSGVYFCASSPQGLAGLYEQYFGPGTRLTVT.

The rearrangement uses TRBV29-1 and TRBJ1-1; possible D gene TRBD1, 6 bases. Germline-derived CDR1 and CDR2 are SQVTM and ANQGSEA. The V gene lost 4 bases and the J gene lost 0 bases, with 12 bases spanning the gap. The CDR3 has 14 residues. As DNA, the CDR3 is TGCAGCGTTGCCCAGGGGAACATGAACACTGAAGCTTTCTTT. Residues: CSVAQGNMNTEAFF.

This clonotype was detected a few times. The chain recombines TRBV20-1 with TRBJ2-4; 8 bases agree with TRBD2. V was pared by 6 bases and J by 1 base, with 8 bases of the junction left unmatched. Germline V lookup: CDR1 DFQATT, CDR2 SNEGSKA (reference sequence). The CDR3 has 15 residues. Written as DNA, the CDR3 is TGCAGTGCACCAGCGGGAGAGATGGCCAAAAACATTCAGTACTTC. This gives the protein CSAPAGEMAKNIQYF.

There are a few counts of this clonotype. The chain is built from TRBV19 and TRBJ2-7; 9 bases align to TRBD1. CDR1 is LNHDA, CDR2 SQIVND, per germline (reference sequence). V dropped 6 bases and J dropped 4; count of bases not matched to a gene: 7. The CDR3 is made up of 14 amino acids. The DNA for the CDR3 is TGTGCCAGTAGAAGGACAGGGGAAGTGTACGAGCAGTACTTC. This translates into CASRRTGEVYEQYF.